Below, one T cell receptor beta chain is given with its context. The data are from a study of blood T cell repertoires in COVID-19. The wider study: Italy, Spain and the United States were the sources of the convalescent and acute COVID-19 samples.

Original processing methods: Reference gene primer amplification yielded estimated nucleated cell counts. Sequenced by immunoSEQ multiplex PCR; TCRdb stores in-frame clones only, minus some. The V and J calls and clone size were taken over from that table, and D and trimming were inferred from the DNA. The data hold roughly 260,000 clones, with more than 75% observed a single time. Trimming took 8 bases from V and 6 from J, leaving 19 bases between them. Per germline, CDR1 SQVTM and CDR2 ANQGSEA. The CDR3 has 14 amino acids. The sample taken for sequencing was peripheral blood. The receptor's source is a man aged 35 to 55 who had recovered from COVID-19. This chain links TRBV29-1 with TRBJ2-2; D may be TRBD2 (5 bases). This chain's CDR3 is CSYKAMSSAGELFF. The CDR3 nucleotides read TGCAGCTACAAGGCCATGAGTAGCGCCGGGGAGCTGTTTTTT.